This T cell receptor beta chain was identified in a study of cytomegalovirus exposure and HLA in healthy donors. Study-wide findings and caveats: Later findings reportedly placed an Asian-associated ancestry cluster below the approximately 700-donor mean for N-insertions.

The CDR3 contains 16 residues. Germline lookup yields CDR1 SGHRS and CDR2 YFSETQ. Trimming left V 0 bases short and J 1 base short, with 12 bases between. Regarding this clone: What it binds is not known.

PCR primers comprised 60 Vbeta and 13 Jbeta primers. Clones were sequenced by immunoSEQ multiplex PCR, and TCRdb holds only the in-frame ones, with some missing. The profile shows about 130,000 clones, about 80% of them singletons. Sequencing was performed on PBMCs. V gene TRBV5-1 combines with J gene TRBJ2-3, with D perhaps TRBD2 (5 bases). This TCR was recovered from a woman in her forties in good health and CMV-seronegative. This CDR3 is CASSLGGKWGTDTQYF. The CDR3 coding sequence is TGCGCCAGCAGCTTGGGAGGGAAATGGGGCACAGATACGCAGTATTTT.